The text below deals with one TCR beta chain. This specimen comes from a study of blood T cell repertoires in COVID-19. The CDR3 contains 12 residues. The germline gives CDR1 MNHEY, CDR2 SVGAGI. The germline V and J ends were trimmed by 6 bases and 5 bases, with 8 bases remaining between them. Data came from immunoSEQ multiplex PCR; TCRdb stores just in-frame clones and leaves some out. The sample lists 96,000 or so clones; roughly four fifths were seen once. The clonotype originates from a man aged 80 or over with COVID-19, enrolled during active disease. The specimen sequenced was peripheral blood. V usage is TRBV6-5 and J usage is TRBJ2-1, with a tentative D call TRBD2 (6 bases). CDR3 bases: TGTGCCAGCAGAGGACTAAACAATGAGCAGTTCTTC. It yields the protein CASRGLNNEQFF.